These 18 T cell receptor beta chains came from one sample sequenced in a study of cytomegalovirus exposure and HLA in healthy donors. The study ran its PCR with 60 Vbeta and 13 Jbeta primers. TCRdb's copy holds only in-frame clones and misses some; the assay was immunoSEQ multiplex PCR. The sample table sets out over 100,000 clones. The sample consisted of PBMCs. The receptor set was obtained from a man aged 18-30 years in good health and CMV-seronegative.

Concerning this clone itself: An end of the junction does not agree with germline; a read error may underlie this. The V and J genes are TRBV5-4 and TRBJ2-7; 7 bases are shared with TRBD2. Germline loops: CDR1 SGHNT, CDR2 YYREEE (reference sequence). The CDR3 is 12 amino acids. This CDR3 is CASRLGGDEQYF. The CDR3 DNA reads TGTGCCAGCAGATTGGGGGGGGACGAGCAGTACTTC.

CDR3 amino acids: CASSVRVDLNTEAFF. CDR3 sequence (DNA): TGTGCCAGCAGTGTTAGAGTTGATTTGAACACTGAAGCTTTCTTT. This rearrangement joins TRBV2 to TRBJ1-1; the D is unclear. This CDR3 is 15 amino acids long. Germline V gene lookup returns CDR1 SNHLY and CDR2 FYNNEI. V lost 4 bases to trimming and J lost 0 bases, with 12 bases between them.

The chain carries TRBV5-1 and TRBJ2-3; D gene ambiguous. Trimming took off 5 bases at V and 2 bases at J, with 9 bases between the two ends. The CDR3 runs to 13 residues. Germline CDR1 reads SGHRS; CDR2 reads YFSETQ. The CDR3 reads CASRLDSTDTQYF. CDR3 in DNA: TGCGCCAGCAGACTTGACTCCACAGATACGCAGTATTTT.

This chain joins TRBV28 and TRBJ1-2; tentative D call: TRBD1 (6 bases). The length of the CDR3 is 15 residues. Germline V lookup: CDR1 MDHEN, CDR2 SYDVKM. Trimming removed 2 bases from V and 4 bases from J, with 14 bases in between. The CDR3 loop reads CASSLLVDRRYGYTF. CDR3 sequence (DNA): TGTGCCAGCAGTTTACTGGTAGACAGGCGCTATGGCTACACCTTC.

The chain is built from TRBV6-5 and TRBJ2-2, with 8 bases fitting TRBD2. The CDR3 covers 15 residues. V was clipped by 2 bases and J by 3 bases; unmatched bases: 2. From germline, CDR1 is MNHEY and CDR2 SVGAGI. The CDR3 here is CASSYEAGDTGELFF. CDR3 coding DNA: TGTGCCAGCAGTTACGAAGCGGGGGACACCGGGGAGCTGTTTTTT.

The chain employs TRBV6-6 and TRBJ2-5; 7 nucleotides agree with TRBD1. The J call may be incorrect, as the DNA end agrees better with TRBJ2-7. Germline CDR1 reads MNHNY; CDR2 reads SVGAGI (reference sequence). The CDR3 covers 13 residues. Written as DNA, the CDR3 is TGTGCCAGCATGGGCAGGGACAGCTACGAGCAGTACTTC. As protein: CASMGRDSYEQYF.

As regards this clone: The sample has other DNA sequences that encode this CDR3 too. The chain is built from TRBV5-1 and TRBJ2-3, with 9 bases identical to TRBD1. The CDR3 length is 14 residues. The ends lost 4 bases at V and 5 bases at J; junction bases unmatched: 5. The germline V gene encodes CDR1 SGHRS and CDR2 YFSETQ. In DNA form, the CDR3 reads TGCGCCAGCAGCCTGGGACAGGGCAAAGATACGCAGTATTTT. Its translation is CASSLGQGKDTQYF.

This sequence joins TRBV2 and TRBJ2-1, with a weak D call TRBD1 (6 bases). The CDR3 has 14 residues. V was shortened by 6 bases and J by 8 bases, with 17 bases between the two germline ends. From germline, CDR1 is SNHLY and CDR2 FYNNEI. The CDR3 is CASRTRTARDEQFF. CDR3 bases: TGTGCCAGCAGAACGAGGACAGCGAGGGATGAGCAGTTCTTC.

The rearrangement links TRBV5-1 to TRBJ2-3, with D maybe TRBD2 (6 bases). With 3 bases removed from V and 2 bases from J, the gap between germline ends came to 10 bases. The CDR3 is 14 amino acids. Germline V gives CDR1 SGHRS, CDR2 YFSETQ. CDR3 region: CASSSGGLTDTQYF. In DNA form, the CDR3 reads TGCGCCAGCAGCTCCGGGGGTCTCACAGATACGCAGTATTTT.

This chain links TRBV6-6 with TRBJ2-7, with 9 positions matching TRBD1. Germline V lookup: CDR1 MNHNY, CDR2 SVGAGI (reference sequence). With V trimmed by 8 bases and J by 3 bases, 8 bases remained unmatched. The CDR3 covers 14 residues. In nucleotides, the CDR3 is TGTGCCAGCTCGGCCGGGACAGGGATCTACGAGCAGTACTTC. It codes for CASSAGTGIYEQYF.

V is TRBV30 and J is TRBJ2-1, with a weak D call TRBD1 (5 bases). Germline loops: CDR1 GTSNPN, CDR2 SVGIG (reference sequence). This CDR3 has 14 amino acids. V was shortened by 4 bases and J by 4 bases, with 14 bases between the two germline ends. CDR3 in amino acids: CAWMKGLNYNEQFF. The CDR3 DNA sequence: TGTGCCTGGATGAAGGGGCTAAATTACAATGAGCAGTTCTTC.

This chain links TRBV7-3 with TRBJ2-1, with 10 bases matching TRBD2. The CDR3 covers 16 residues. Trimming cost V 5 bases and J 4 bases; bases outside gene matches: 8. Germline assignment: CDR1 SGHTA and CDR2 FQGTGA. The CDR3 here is CASSRASGSSYNEQFF. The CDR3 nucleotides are TGTGCCAGCAGCCGCGCTAGCGGGAGCTCGTACAATGAGCAGTTCTTC.

CDR3 loop: CASRRGQGNTIYF. CDR3 bases: TGTGCCAGCCGCCGCGGACAGGGAAACACCATATATTTT. The chain carries TRBV28 and TRBJ1-3; TRBD1 might be the D (6 bases). CDR1 MDHEN and CDR2 SYDVKM come from the germline V gene. Trimming cost V 8 bases and J 4 bases, with 12 bases left between them. There are 13 residues in the CDR3.

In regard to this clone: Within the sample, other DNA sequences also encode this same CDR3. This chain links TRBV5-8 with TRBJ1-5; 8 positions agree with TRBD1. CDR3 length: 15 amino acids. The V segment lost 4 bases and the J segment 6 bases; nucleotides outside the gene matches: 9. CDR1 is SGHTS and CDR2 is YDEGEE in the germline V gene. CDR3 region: CASSIGQGVFQPQHF. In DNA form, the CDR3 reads TGTGCCAGCAGCATAGGACAGGGAGTGTTTCAGCCCCAGCATTTT.

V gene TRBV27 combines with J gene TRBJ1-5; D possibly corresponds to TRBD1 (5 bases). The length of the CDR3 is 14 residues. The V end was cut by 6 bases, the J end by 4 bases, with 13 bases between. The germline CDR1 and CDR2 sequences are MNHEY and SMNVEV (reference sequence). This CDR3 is CASRPTTENQPQHF. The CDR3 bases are TGTGCCAGCAGGCCCACGACAGAGAATCAGCCCCAGCATTTT.

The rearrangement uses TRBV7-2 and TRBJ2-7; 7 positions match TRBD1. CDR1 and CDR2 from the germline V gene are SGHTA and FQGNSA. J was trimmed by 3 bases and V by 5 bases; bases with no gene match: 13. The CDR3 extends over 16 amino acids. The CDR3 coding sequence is TGTGCCAGCAGCCCACTGACAGGGATAAAGCGCTACGAGCAGTACTTC. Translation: CASSPLTGIKRYEQYF. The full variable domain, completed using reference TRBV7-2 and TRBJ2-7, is GAGVSQSPSNKVTEKGKDVELRCDPISGHTALYWYRQSLGQGLEFLIYFQGNSAPDKSGLPSDRFSAERTGGSVSTLTIQRTQQEDSAVYLCASSPLTGIKRYEQYFGPGTRLTVT.

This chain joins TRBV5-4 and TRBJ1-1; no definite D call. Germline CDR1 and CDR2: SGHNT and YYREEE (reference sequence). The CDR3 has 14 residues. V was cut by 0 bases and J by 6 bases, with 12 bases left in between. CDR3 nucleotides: TGTGCCAGCAGCTTGGAAATCCGTGAGGCTGAAGCTTTCTTT. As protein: CASSLEIREAEAFF. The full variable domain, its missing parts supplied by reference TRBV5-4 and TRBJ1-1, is ETGVTQSPTHLIKTRGQQVTLRCSSQSGHNTVSWYQQALGQGPQFIFQYYREEENGRGNFPPRFSGLQFPNYSSELNVNALELDDSALYLCASSLEIREAEAFFGQGTRLTVV.

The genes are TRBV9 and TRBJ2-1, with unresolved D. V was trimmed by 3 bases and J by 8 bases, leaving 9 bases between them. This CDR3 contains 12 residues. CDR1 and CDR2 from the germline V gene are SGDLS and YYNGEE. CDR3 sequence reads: CASSADNYEQFF. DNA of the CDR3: TGTGCCAGCAGCGCAGACAACTATGAGCAGTTCTTC.